The sample holds many counts of the clone carrying this TCR beta chain. Its antigen is unknown. From 5'RACE with constant-segment primers came TCR alpha and TCR beta cDNA libraries that carried sample barcodes and UMIs. TCRdb re-derived calls from the 5' RACE reads in MiXCR, one entry per CDR3 protein. In the table there are tens of thousands of distinct CDR3 sequences, less than 7.5% of which are singletons. These data are taken from a study of T-cell memory formation after mild COVID-19. Whole-study results and caveats: Contracting clones, day 15 to 85, had balanced CD4/CD8, and later expanders favored CD4+.

The receptor comes from a man younger than 35 who had mild COVID-19 (a few samples of this study predate the infection). Cell type and time point are not known. Sequences were obtained from PBMCs or a T cell subset sorted from them (not recorded which).

CDR3 sequence (DNA): TGTGCCAGCAGCCCACAGACCGGGGAGCTGTTTTTT. It translates to CASSPQTGELFF. The J gene is TRBJ2-2, the V gene TRBV3-1, with D hard to call. Germline V lookup: CDR1 LGHDT, CDR2 YNNKEL (reference sequence). Trimming removed 4 bases from V and 5 bases from J, with 5 bases in between. The CDR3 covers 12 residues.